This is a list of T cell receptor beta chains from one sample in a study of shared clonotypes between healthy human individuals. This table comes from immunoSEQ multiplex PCR, and its TCRdb copy is limited to in-frame clones, with some not included. The sample has more than 200,000 clones; under 80% are singletons. Sequenced input: memory CD4+ T cells sorted from blood. The receptor set was obtained from a man aged 25-45 years in good health. Both conserved end residues are part of each CDR3. A D gene is named only where the DNA matches it firmly. Rows may omit the clone size; those that give it use once, few, many or a size class.

clone size: few; D gene: NA; J gene: TRBJ1-1; V gene: TRBV6-1; CDR3 DNA: TGTGCCAGCACCGATTTAGGGATGAACACTGAAGCTTTCTTT; CDR3 protein: CASTDLGMNTEAFF
clone size: NA; D gene: NA; J gene: TRBJ2-7; V gene: TRBV4-2; CDR3 DNA: TGTGCCAGCAGCTTGGGAGCGAATAGCGAGCAGTACTTC; CDR3 protein: CASSLGANSEQYF
clone size: NA; D gene: NA; J gene: TRBJ1-1; V gene: TRBV7-2; CDR3 DNA: TGTGCCAGCAGCTCCGGGCGGGGGTCCACTGAAGCTTTCTTT; CDR3 protein: CASSSGRGSTEAFF
clone size: NA; D gene: NA; J gene: TRBJ1-1; V gene: TRBV7-9; CDR3 DNA: TGTGCCAGCAGCTTAAGGGGGGAGACTGAAGCTTTCTTT; CDR3 protein: CASSLRGETEAFF
clone size: few; D gene: NA; J gene: TRBJ2-3; V gene: TRBV5-1; CDR3 DNA: TGCGCCAGCAGCTTGTACGGCGACGGCACAGATACGCAGTATTTT; CDR3 protein: CASSLYGDGTDTQYF
clone size: once; D gene: NA; J gene: TRBJ2-1; V gene: TRBV4-1; CDR3 DNA: TGCGCCAGCAGCCAAGAAGACCCACCGACTTACAATGAGCAGTTCTTC; CDR3 protein: CASSQEDPPTYNEQFF
clone size: few; D gene: TRBD2; J gene: TRBJ2-1; V gene: TRBV7-9; CDR3 DNA: TGTGCCAGCAGCTCAGGACTAGCGGGCTACAATGAGCAGTTCTTC; CDR3 protein: CASSSGLAGYNEQFF
clone size: NA; D gene: TRBD1; J gene: TRBJ1-5; V gene: TRBV5-1; CDR3 DNA: TGCGCCAGCAGCTTGCCTTGGACAGGTCTATCTCAGCCCCAGCATTTT; CDR3 protein: CASSLPWTGLSQPQHF
clone size: NA; D gene: NA; J gene: TRBJ1-1; V gene: TRBV5-1; CDR3 DNA: TGCGCCAGCAGCCTGAGGGCACCGAACACTGAAGCTTTCTTT; CDR3 protein: CASSLRAPNTEAFF
clone size: NA; D gene: NA; J gene: TRBJ1-1; V gene: TRBV7-7; CDR3 DNA: TGTGCTAGCAGCGCACAGGGGAACACTGAAGCTTTCTTT; CDR3 protein: CASSAQGNTEAFF
clone size: NA; D gene: NA; J gene: TRBJ2-3; V gene: TRBV6-6; CDR3 DNA: TGTGCCAGCAGTCAGGGAGGGGGATTAGATACGCAGTATTTT; CDR3 protein: CASSQGGGLDTQYF
clone size: NA; D gene: TRBD2; J gene: TRBJ2-1; V gene: TRBV7-8; CDR3 DNA: TGTGCCAGCAGCCTAGGACTAGTCGGCTACAATGAGCAGTTCTTC; CDR3 protein: CASSLGLVGYNEQFF
clone size: once; D gene: NA; J gene: TRBJ2-5; V gene: TRBV29-1; CDR3 DNA: TGCAGCGTTGGCCCCTCCCAAGAGACCCAGTACTTC; CDR3 protein: CSVGPSQETQYF
clone size: NA; D gene: NA; J gene: TRBJ1-4; V gene: TRBV5-5; CDR3 DNA: TGTGCCAGCAGCTTGTCTTTGGGTCCGCCTAATGAAAAACTGTTTTTT; CDR3 protein: CASSLSLGPPNEKLFF
clone size: NA; D gene: NA; J gene: TRBJ2-7; V gene: TRBV28; CDR3 DNA: TGTGCCATACCACACCACAGTTTTCGGTCTACAGGGCGCCTATACGAGCAGTACTTC; CDR3 protein: CAIPHHSFRSTGRLYEQYF
clone size: NA; D gene: NA; J gene: TRBJ2-3; V gene: TRBV10-3; CDR3 DNA: TGTGCCATCAGTGTACGGGGCGGGGAGAGCACAGATACGCAGTATTTT; CDR3 protein: CAISVRGGESTDTQYF
clone size: NA; D gene: NA; J gene: TRBJ1-2; V gene: TRBV21-1; CDR3 DNA: TGTGCCAGCAGTGCACCTTACTTAAGGCGAGCGGGTGGCTACACCTTC; CDR3 protein: CASSAPYLRRAGGYTF
clone size: NA; D gene: TRBD2; J gene: TRBJ2-5; V gene: TRBV11-1; CDR3 DNA: TGTGCCAGCAGCCCTACTAGCGGGGAGACCCAGTACTTC; CDR3 protein: CASSPTSGETQYF
clone size: NA; D gene: TRBD1; J gene: TRBJ2-7; V gene: TRBV19; CDR3 DNA: TGTGCCAGTAGTCCCGGGACAGGAGTTGACCACGAGCAGTACTTC; CDR3 protein: CASSPGTGVDHEQYF
clone size: NA; D gene: NA; J gene: TRBJ2-7; V gene: TRBV7-9; CDR3 DNA: TGTGCCAGCAGCTTAGACAACTACGAGCAGTACTTC; CDR3 protein: CASSLDNYEQYF
clone size: NA; D gene: TRBD2; J gene: TRBJ2-3; V gene: TRBV5-6; CDR3 DNA: TGTGCCAGCAGCTTGGATGCTAGCGGGACTGTCGTTACGCAGTATTTT; CDR3 protein: CASSLDASGTVVTQYF
clone size: NA; D gene: NA; J gene: TRBJ2-7; V gene: TRBV21-1; CDR3 DNA: TGTGCCAGCACAAACCCGTCCGCGGGAGGGATCTACGAGCAGTACTTC; CDR3 protein: CASTNPSAGGIYEQYF
clone size: NA; D gene: NA; J gene: TRBJ2-1; V gene: TRBV2; CDR3 DNA: TGTGCCAGCAGTGATCAAGGTTATGAGCAGTTCTTC; CDR3 protein: CASSDQGYEQFF
clone size: NA; D gene: TRBD2; J gene: TRBJ2-1; V gene: TRBV5-6; CDR3 DNA: TGTGCCAGCAGTCCGACTAGCGGGAGGGAGGATGAGCAGTTCTTC; CDR3 protein: CASSPTSGREDEQFF
clone size: few; D gene: TRBD1; J gene: TRBJ2-1; V gene: TRBV11-3; CDR3 DNA: TGTGCCAGCAGCTTAACAGGGGGCAGGAATGAGCAGTTCTTC; CDR3 protein: CASSLTGGRNEQFF
clone size: few; D gene: TRBD1; J gene: TRBJ1-1; V gene: TRBV7-9; CDR3 DNA: TGTGCCAGCAGCTCCCTAAAGCCCGGACAGGCTTCGGACACTGAAGCTTTCTTT; CDR3 protein: CASSSLKPGQASDTEAFF